This TCR beta chain was sequenced for a study of blood T cell repertoires in COVID-19. V lost 1 base and J lost 10, with 11 bases in between. Germline V gene lookup returns CDR1 LGHDT and CDR2 YNNKEL (reference sequence). CDR3 length: 13 residues. In its sample, this clone was seen a few times. The protocol was immunoSEQ multiplex PCR, while the TCRdb copy is restricted to in-frame clones and leaves out a portion. The repertoire holds about 190,000 clones, with around 86% as singletons. The source is a woman aged 40 to 50 in a cohort exposed to, infected with or recovered from COVID-19 (not recorded which). The chain joins TRBV3-1 (or the pseudogene TRBV3-2) to TRBJ1-5, with D possibly TRBD1 on 5 matching bases. Sequencing was performed on PBMCs or T cells enriched from blood (not recorded which). The CDR3 coding sequence is TGTGCCAGCAGCCAAGGTTCAGGGAACCCCCAGCATTTT. Translation gives CASSQGSGNPQHF.